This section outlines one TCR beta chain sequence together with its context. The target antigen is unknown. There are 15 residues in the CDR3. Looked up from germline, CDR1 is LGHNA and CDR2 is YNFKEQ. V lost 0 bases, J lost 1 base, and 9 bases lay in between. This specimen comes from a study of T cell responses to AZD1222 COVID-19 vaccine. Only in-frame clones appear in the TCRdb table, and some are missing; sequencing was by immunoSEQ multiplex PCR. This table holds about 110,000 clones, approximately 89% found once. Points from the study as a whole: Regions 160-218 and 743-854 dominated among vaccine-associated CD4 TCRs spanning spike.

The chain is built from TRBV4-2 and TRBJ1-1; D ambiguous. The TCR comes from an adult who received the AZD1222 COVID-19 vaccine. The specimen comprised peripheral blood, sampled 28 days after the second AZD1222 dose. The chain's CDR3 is CASSQEGAANTEAFF. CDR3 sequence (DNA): TGTGCCAGCAGCCAAGAGGGTGCCGCGAACACTGAAGCTTTCTTT.